A selection of T cell receptor beta chains follows, all from one sample in a study of shared clonotypes between healthy human individuals. The protocol was immunoSEQ multiplex PCR, while the TCRdb copy is restricted to in-frame clones and leaves out a portion. The table includes 2 million to 2.5 million clones, over 85% detected once. The source material was naive CD4+ T cells from PBMCs. The receptors shown here come from a man aged 18 to 30 in good health. Some clones in this sample may be carry-over from other donors' samples. Each CDR3 is given with its conserved first and last residue. The order of the fields is V gene, clone size, CDR3 length, D gene, J gene, CDR3 protein, CDR3 DNA. A D gene is named only where the DNA matches it firmly. Clone size is stated in some rows and not others, as once, few, many or a class when expanded.

TRBV6-6	NA	14	TRBD1	TRBJ1-2	CASNQGQGRYGYTF	TGTGCCAGCAACCAGGGACAGGGTCGGTATGGCTACACCTTT
TRBV6-5	NA	13	NA	TRBJ1-1	CASRLLANTEAFF	TGTGCCTCCCGTCTTTTGGCGAACACTGAAGCTTTCTTT
TRBV7-8	NA	11	NA	TRBJ2-7	CASSRTYEQYF	TGTGCCAGCAGTAGAACCTACGAGCAGTACTTC
TRBV7-9	NA	14	TRBD1	TRBJ1-2	CASSLTGGRHGYTF	TGTGCCAGCAGCCTGACAGGGGGCCGCCATGGCTACACCTTC
TRBV28	NA	15	NA	TRBJ2-7	CASSFPAGRSYEQYF	TGTGCCAGCAGTTTTCCGGCAGGGCGGTCCTACGAGCAGTACTTC
TRBV2	NA	15	NA	TRBJ2-1	CASSEGGAPYNEQFF	TGTGCCAGCAGTGAAGGGGGGGCTCCCTACAATGAGCAGTTCTTC
TRBV5-4	NA	15	NA	TRBJ2-5	CASSSLGGVGETQYF	TGTGCCAGCAGCTCGCTGGGCGGGGTTGGGGAGACCCAGTACTTC
TRBV5-5	once	13	NA	TRBJ1-2	CASSSQGNYGYTF	TGTGCCAGCAGCTCTCAGGGGAACTATGGCTACACCTTC
TRBV30	NA	17	TRBD2	TRBJ2-3	CAWSKQVTSVSTDTQYF	TGTGCCTGGAGTAAACAGGTTACTAGCGTTAGCACAGATACGCAGTATTTT
TRBV9	once	13	NA	TRBJ2-3	CASSGTSTDTQYF	TGTGCCAGCAGCGGGACTAGCACAGATACGCAGTATTTT
TRBV10-3	NA	15	NA	TRBJ1-1	CAIREDLGANTEAFF	TGTGCCATCAGGGAGGACTTGGGGGCCAACACTGAAGCTTTCTTT
TRBV5-4	once	14	TRBD1	TRBJ2-1	CASSALTGSNEQFF	TGTGCCAGCAGTGCGTTGACAGGGAGCAATGAGCAGTTCTTC
TRBV6-5	NA	11	NA	TRBJ1-1	CASSYFRDAFF	TGTGCCAGCAGTTATTTCCGGGACGCTTTCTTT
TRBV27	NA	15	TRBD2	TRBJ2-5	CASSRLAGGPKTQYF	TGTGCCAGCAGTAGACTAGCGGGAGGGCCGAAGACCCAGTACTTC
TRBV7-3	NA	15	TRBD1	TRBJ2-7	CASSWKGTGDYEQYF	TGTGCCAGCAGCTGGAAAGGGACAGGGGACTACGAGCAGTACTTC
TRBV11-3	NA	15	NA	TRBJ1-1	CASSLHGAEGTEAFF	TGTGCCAGCAGCCTACACGGGGCCGAGGGCACTGAAGCTTTCTTT
TRBV10-2	NA	15	NA	TRBJ1-4	CASSDYRGGNEKLFF	TGCGCCAGCAGTGATTATAGGGGAGGAAATGAAAAACTGTTTTTT
TRBV28	NA	15	NA	TRBJ1-5	CASSTTGLTYQPQHF	TGTGCCAGCAGCACCACAGGGCTTACTTATCAGCCCCAGCATTTT
TRBV18	NA	16	TRBD1	TRBJ1-3	CASSPRTGRSGNTIYF	TGTGCCAGCTCACCGAGGACAGGCCGCTCTGGAAACACCATATATTTT
TRBV7-2	NA	19	TRBD1	TRBJ2-4	CASSRQTGTADLAKNIQYF	TGTGCCAGCAGCCGACAGACCGGGACAGCGGACTTAGCCAAAAACATTCAGTACTTC
TRBV28	NA	17	TRBD1	TRBJ2-2	CASKGANPGPNTGELFF	TGTGCCAGCAAGGGGGCTAATCCGGGGCCGAACACCGGGGAGCTGTTTTTT
TRBV5-8	NA	15	TRBD2	TRBJ2-1	CASSLAIAGYNEQFF	TGTGCCAGCAGCTTGGCGATAGCGGGGTACAATGAGCAGTTCTTC
TRBV5-4	NA	15	TRBD2	TRBJ2-1	CASSLDSSGYNEQFF	TGTGCCAGCAGCTTGGATTCTAGCGGCTACAATGAGCAGTTCTTC
TRBV28	NA	15	NA	TRBJ1-3	CASSAQQGTRNTIYF	TGTGCCAGCAGTGCCCAACAGGGAACACGAAACACCATATATTTT
TRBV5-6	NA	18	NA	TRBJ1-4	CASSLAPSQTVTNEKLFF	TGTGCCAGCAGCTTGGCCCCTTCCCAGACAGTCACTAATGAAAAACTGTTTTTT
TRBV15	NA	13	NA	TRBJ2-5	CATSRDHGETQYF	TGTGCCACCAGCAGAGATCATGGAGAGACCCAGTACTTC
TRBV6-1	NA	13	NA	TRBJ2-5	CASSTLRSETQYF	TGTGCCAGCAGTACGTTAAGGAGCGAGACCCAGTACTTC
TRBV7-8	NA	16	NA	TRBJ1-1	CASSWGRSGAGTEAFF	TGTGCCAGCAGCTGGGGTAGATCGGGGGCCGGCACTGAAGCTTTCTTT
TRBV28	NA	15	TRBD1	TRBJ2-2	CASRTGTGLGGELFF	TGTGCCAGCAGAACCGGGACAGGGTTAGGTGGGGAGCTGTTTTTT
TRBV7-9	NA	13	NA	TRBJ2-3	CASSLGGTDTQYF	TGTGCCAGCAGCTTAGGAGGCACAGATACGCAGTATTTT
TRBV11-2	NA	14	NA	TRBJ2-7	CASSLSTGTYEQYF	TGTGCCAGCAGCTTAAGTACAGGGACCTACGAGCAGTACTTC
TRBV5-1	NA	13	NA	TRBJ1-1	CASSLDPPALAFF	TGCGCCAGCAGTCTCGACCCCCCAGCATTAGCTTTCTTT
TRBV28	NA	17	TRBD1	TRBJ2-7	CASSSTTGGFSRYEQYF	TGTGCCAGCAGTTCAACGACAGGGGGCTTTTCGCGCTACGAGCAGTACTTC
TRBV28	once	14	TRBD2	TRBJ2-1	CASSLAGVDNEQFF	TGTGCCAGCAGTTTAGCGGGAGTCGACAATGAGCAGTTCTTC
TRBV11-2	NA	16	NA	TRBJ2-3	CASSLGGGPRPDTQYF	TGTGCCAGCAGCTTAGGGGGAGGCCCGAGGCCAGATACGCAGTATTTT
TRBV5-4	NA	15	NA	TRBJ2-6	CASSLGGSGANVLTF	TGTGCCAGCAGCTTGGGCGGGTCCGGGGCCAACGTCCTGACTTTC
TRBV2	NA	20	TRBD2	TRBJ2-1	CASSSPGTSGRPSSYNEQFF	TGTGCCAGCAGTTCCCCCGGGACTAGCGGGAGGCCCAGCTCCTACAATGAGCAGTTCTTC